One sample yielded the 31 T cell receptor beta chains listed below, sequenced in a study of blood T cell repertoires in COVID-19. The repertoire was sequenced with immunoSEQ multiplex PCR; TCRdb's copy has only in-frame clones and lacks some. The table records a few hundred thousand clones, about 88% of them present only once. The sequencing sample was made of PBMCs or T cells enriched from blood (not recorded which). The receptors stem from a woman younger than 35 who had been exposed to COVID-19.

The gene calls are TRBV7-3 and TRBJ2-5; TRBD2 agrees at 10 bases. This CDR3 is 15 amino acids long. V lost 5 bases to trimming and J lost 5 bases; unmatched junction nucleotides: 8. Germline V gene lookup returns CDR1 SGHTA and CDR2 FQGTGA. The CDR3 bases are TGTGCCAGCAGCCCTAAAGCGGGGGGGCCGGAGACCCAGTACTTC. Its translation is CASSPKAGGPETQYF.

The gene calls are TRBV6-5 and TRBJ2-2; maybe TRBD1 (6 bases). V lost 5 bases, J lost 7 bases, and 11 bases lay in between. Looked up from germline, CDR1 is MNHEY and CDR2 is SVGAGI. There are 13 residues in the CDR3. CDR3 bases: TGTGCCAGCAGTCTACAGGGAATCGGGGAGCTGTTTTTT. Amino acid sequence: CASSLQGIGELFF.

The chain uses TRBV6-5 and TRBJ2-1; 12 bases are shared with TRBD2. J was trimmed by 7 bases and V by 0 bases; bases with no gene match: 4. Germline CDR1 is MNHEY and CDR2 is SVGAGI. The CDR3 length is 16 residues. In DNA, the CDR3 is TGTGCCAGCAGTTACTCGACTAGCGGGGGTTGGAATGAGCAGTTCTTC. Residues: CASSYSTSGGWNEQFF.

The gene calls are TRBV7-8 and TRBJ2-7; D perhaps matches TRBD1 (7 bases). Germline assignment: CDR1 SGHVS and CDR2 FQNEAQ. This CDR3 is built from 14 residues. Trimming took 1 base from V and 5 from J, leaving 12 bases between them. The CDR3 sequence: CASSLGSGGNEQYF. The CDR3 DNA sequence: TGTGCCAGCAGCTTAGGATCAGGGGGGAACGAGCAGTACTTC.

The CDR3 coding sequence is TGCGCCAGCAGCTTTGGGGCGACCGAGGAGCAGTACTTC. Residues: CASSFGATEEQYF. This sequence joins TRBV4-3 and TRBJ2-7; perhaps TRBD1 as D (5 bases). The CDR3 spans 13 residues. Trimming took off 5 bases at V and 7 bases at J, with 15 bases between the two ends. The germline gives CDR1 LGHNA, CDR2 YSLEER.

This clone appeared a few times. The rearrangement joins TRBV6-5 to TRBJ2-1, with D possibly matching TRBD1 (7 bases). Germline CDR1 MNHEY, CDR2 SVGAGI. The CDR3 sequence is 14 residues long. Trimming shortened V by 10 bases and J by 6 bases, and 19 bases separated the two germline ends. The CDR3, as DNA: TGTGCCACCGCCCCGGGACAGCGGGCCAATGAGCAGTTCTTC. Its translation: CATAPGQRANEQFF.

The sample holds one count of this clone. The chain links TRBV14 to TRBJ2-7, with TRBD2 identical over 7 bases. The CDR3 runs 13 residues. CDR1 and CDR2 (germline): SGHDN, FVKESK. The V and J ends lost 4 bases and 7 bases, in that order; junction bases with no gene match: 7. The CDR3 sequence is CASSLLTGGEQYF. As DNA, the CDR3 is TGTGCCAGCAGCCTTTTAACCGGGGGGGAGCAGTACTTC.

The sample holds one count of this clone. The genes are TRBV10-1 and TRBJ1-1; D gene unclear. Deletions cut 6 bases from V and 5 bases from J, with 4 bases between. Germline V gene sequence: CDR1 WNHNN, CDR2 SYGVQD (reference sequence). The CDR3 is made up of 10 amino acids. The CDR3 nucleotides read TGCGCCAGCAGCCTAACTGAAGCTTTCTTT. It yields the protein CASSLTEAFF.

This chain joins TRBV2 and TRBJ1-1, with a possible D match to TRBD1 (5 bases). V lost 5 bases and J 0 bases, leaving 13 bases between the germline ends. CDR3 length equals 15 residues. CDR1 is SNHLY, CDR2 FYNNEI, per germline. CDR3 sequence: CASSIQQDLNTEAFF. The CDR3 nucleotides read TGTGCCAGCAGTATCCAACAGGATTTGAACACTGAAGCTTTCTTT.

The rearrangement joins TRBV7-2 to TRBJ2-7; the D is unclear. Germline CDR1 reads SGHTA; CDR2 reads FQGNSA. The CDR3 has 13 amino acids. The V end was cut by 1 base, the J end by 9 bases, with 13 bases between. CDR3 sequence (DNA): TGTGCCAGCAGCTTAGATCGATCATTCGGGCAGTACTTC. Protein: CASSLDRSFGQYF.

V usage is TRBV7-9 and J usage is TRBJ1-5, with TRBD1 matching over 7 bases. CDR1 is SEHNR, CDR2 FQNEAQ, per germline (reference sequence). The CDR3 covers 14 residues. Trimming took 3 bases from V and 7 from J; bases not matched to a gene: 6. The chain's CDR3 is CASSFRDSDQPQHF. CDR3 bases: TGTGCCAGCAGCTTCCGGGACAGTGACCAGCCCCAGCATTTT.

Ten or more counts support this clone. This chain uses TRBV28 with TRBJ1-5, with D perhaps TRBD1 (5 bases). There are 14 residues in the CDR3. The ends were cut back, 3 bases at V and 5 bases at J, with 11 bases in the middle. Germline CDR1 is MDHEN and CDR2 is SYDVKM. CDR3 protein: CASSLRTLHQPQHF. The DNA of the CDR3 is TGTGCCAGCAGTTTGAGGACACTCCATCAGCCCCAGCATTTT.

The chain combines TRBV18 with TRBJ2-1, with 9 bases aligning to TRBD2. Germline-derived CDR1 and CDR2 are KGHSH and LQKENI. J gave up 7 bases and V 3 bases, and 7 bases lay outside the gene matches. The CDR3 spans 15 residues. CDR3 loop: CASSPYSGSSNEQFF. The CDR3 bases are TGTGCCAGCTCACCGTATAGCGGGAGCAGTAATGAGCAGTTCTTC.

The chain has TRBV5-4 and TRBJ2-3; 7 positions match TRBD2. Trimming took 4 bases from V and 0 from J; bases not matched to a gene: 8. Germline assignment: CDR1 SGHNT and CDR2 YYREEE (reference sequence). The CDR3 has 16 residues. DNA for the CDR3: TGTGCCAGCAGCCGACCGAATAGCGGGAGCACAGATACGCAGTATTTT. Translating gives CASSRPNSGSTDTQYF.

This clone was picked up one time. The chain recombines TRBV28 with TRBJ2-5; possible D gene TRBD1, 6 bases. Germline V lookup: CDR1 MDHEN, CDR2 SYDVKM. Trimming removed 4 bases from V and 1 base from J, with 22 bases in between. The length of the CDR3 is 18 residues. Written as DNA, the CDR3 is TGTGCCAGCAGTTACTCATTTCGTACAGGACAGTTCCAAGAGACCCAGTACTTC. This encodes CASSYSFRTGQFQETQYF.

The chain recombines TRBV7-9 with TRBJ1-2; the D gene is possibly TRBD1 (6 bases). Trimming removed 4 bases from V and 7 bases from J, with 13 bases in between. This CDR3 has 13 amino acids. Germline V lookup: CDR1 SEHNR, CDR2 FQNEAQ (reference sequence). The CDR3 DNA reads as TGTGCCAGCAGCTCGGGGGGCTCGGGTGGCTACACCTTC. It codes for CASSSGGSGGYTF.

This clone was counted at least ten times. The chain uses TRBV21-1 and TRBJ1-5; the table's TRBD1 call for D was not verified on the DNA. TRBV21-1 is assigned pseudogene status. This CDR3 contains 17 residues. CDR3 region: CASSKRDRDSDNQPQHF. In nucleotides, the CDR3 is TGTGCCAGCAGCAAACGGGACCGGGACAGTGATAATCAGCCCCAGCATTTT.

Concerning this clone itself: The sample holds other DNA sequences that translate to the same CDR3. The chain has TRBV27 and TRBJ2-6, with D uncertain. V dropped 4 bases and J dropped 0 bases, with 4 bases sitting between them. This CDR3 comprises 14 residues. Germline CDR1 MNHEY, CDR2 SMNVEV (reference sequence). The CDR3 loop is CASSSSSGANVLTF. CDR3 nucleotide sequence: TGTGCCAGCAGTTCGTCCTCTGGGGCCAACGTCCTGACTTTC.

For the CDR3, the DNA is TGTGCTAGTGGCCCCGACAGGGCTCCTTCACCCCTCCACTTT. Translating gives CASGPDRAPSPLHF. V usage is TRBV12-5 and J usage is TRBJ1-6; 7 bases agree with TRBD1. Germline V CDR1 and CDR2: LGHNT, FRNRAP. J was trimmed by 9 bases and V by 6 bases; bases with no gene match: 8. The CDR3 length is 14 residues.

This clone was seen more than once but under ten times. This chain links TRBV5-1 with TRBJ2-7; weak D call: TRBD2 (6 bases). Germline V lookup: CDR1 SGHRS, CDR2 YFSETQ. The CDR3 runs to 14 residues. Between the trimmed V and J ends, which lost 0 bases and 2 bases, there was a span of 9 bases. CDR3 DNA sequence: TGCGCCAGCAGCTTGGTGCGCGGGACCTACGAGCAGTACTTC. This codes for CASSLVRGTYEQYF.

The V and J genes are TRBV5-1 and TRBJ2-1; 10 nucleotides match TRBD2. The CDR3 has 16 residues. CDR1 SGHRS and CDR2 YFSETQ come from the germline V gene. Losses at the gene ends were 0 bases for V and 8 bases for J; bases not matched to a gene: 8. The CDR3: CASSLVVGTSEHEQFF. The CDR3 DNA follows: TGCGCCAGCAGCTTGGTCGTAGGGACTAGCGAACATGAGCAGTTCTTC.

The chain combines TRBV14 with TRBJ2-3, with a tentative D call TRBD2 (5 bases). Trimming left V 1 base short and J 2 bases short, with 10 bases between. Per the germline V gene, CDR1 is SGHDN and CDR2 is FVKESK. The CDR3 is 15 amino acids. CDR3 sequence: CASSQVGLITDTQYF. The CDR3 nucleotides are TGTGCCAGCAGCCAAGTAGGACTCATCACAGATACGCAGTATTTT.

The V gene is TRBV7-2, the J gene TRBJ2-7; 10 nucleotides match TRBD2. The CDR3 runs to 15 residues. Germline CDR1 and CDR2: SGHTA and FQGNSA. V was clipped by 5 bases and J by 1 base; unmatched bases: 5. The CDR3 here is CASSRQRGGSYEQYF. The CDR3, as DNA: TGTGCCAGCAGCAGACAGCGGGGGGGATCCTACGAGCAGTACTTC.

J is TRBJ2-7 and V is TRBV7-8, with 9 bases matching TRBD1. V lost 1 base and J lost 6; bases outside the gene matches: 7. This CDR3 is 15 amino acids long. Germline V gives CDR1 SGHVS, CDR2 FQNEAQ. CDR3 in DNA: TGTGCCAGCAGCTTAGGGGGACAGGGTAGTGCCGAGCAGTACTTC. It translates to CASSLGGQGSAEQYF.

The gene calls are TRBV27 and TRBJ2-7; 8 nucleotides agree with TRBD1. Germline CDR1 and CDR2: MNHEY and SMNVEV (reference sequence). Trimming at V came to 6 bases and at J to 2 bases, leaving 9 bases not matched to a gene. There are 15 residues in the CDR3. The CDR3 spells CASSLGGQGPYEQYF. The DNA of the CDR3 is TGTGCCAGCAGCCTAGGTGGACAGGGACCCTACGAGCAGTACTTC.

The CDR3 loop reads CASSSGQSGAEAFF. The CDR3 nucleotides read TGTGCCAGTAGTAGCGGACAGTCCGGGGCTGAAGCTTTCTTT. The chain has TRBV19 and TRBJ1-1; a possible D gene is TRBD1 (6 bases). Between the trimmed V and J ends, which lost 4 bases and 6 bases, there was a span of 15 bases. This CDR3 comprises 14 residues. CDR1 and CDR2 (germline): LNHDA, SQIVND (reference sequence).

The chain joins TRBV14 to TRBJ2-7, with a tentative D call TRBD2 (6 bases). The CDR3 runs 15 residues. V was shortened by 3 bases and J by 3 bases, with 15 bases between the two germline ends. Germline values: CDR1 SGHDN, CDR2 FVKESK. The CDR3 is CASSHVRGYHYEQYF. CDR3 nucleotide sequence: TGTGCCAGCAGCCACGTACGGGGGTATCACTACGAGCAGTACTTC.

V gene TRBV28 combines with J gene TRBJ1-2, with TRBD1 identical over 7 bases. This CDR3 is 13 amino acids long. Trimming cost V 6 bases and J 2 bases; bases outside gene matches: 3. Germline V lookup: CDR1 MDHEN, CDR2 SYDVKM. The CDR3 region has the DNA TGTGCCAGCAGGCCGACAGGGAACTATGGCTACACCTTC. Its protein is CASRPTGNYGYTF.

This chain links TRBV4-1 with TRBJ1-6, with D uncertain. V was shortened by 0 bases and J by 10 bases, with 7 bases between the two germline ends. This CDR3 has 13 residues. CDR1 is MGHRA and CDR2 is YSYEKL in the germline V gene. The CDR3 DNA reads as TGCGCCAGCAGCCAAGATTTATCCTCACCCCTCCACTTT. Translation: CASSQDLSSPLHF.

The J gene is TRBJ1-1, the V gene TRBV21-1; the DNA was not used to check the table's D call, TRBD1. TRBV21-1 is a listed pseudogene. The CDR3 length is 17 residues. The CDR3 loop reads CASTSKGATSIQGKAFF. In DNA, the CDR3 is TGTGCCAGCACCTCCAAAGGGGCCACGTCCATTCAGGGTAAAGCTTTCTTT.

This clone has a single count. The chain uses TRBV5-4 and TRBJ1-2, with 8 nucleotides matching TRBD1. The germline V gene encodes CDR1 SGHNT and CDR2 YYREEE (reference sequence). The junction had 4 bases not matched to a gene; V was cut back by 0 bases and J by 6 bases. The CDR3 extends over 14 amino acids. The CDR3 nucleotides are TGTGCCAGCAGCTTGGTCAGGGGGCTAGATGGCTACACCTTC. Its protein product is CASSLVRGLDGYTF. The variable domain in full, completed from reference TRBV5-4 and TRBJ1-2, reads ETGVTQSPTHLIKTRGQQVTLRCSSQSGHNTVSWYQQALGQGPQFIFQYYREEENGRGNFPPRFSGLQFPNYSSELNVNALELDDSALYLCASSLVRGLDGYTFGSGTRLTVV.